This TCR beta chain was identified in a study of control samples from healthy donors and cancer patients. TCRdb keeps only in-frame clones here, not all; method: immunoSEQ multiplex PCR. The sample holds 84,000 or so clones, 84% seen once. The germline CDR1 and CDR2 sequences are SEHNR and FQNEAQ (reference sequence). This CDR3 region has 13 residues. Between the trimmed V and J ends, which lost 7 bases and 3 bases, there was a span of 12 bases. The sample taken for sequencing was PBMCs. This chain joins TRBV7-9 and TRBJ1-2; no clear D gene. This TCR came from a man aged 55 to 70 with head and neck cancer. Here the CDR3 reads CASTKQDHYGYTF. The CDR3 DNA is TGTGCCAGCACTAAGCAGGATCACTATGGCTACACCTTC.